The 14 T cell receptor beta chains below come from one sample, sequenced in a study of cytomegalovirus exposure and HLA in healthy donors listed by TCRdb under 2017. The method was the immunoSEQ multiplex PCR assay. For the multiplex PCR, a mixture combining 60 forward primers for TCR Vbeta segments and 13 reverse primers for TCR Jbeta segments was used. Not all clones reach the TCRdb copy of this immuneACCESS table, which keeps in-frame sequences only. Checked studies attribute under half of the gap to unresolved V genes and leave the rest unexplained. This sample holds about 160,000 clones; roughly 72% were observed only once. 1.5% to 1.8% of the sample rests with the top ten. Material for sequencing was PBMCs. These receptors were collected from a middle-aged man in good health and CMV-seronegative.

This chain joins TRBV7-3 and TRBJ2-1, with 13 bases aligning to TRBD2. CDR1 and CDR2 from the germline V gene are SGHTA and FQGTGA. The CDR3 length is 16 residues. V lost 3 bases and J lost 8; bases outside the gene matches: 7. The CDR3 DNA is TGTGCCAGCAGCTTTGGACTAGCGGGAGTCGGCGATGAGCAGTTCTTC. Protein product: CASSFGLAGVGDEQFF.

The gene calls are TRBV7-3 and TRBJ2-7; 9 bases are a match to TRBD2. After removal of 0 bases from V and 7 bases from J, the junction contained 10 bases not matched to a gene. Germline CDR1 is SGHTA and CDR2 is FQGTGA. The CDR3 spans 16 residues. The CDR3 spells CASSLTGGGLAGEQYF. Here the CDR3 DNA reads TGTGCCAGCAGCTTAACGGGGGGGGGACTAGCAGGTGAGCAGTACTTC.

The J gene is TRBJ2-3, the V gene TRBV29-1, with D tentatively TRBD2 (6 bases). CDR3 size: 13 residues. Germline values: CDR1 SQVTM, CDR2 ANQGSEA. Trimming took 7 bases from V and 4 from J, leaving 15 bases between them. CDR3 sequence (DNA): TGCAGCGCCGACTTACTAGCCCCAGATACGCAGTATTTT. Protein product: CSADLLAPDTQYF.

The CDR3 region has the DNA TGTGCCAGCTCAAGAGGACTAGCGGAGGGCTCCTACAATGAGCAGTTCTTC. Encoded protein: CASSRGLAEGSYNEQFF. The chain joins TRBV18 to TRBJ2-1, with 10 nucleotides matching TRBD2. The CDR3 has 17 residues. With V trimmed by 5 bases and J by 0 bases, 7 bases remained unmatched. CDR1 and CDR2 (germline): KGHSH, LQKENI.

CDR3 nucleotide sequence: TGCAGTGCTCGTCTCGAGTACGAGCAGTACTTC. Its translation: CSARLEYEQYF. The chain recombines TRBV20-1 with TRBJ2-7, with D unclear. The CDR3 is made up of 11 amino acids. CDR1 is DFQATT and CDR2 is SNEGSKA in the germline V gene (reference sequence). The ends were cut back, 5 bases at V and 4 bases at J, with 9 bases in the middle.

This clone was seen once. This chain links TRBV2 with TRBJ2-3; D possibly corresponds to TRBD2 (5 bases). Germline lookup yields CDR1 SNHLY and CDR2 FYNNEI. The CDR3 is made up of 14 amino acids. V was cut by 4 bases and J by 3 bases, with 11 bases left in between. The CDR3 here is CASSGTLSTDTQYF. CDR3 nucleotides: TGTGCCAGCAGTGGGACTCTTTCTACAGATACGCAGTATTTT.

The chain employs TRBV9 and TRBJ2-1, with D possibly being TRBD1 (6 bases). Trimming left V 2 bases short and J 0 bases short, with 12 bases between. The CDR3 is made up of 16 amino acids. The germline gives CDR1 SGDLS, CDR2 YYNGEE. DNA of the CDR3: TGTGCCAGCAGCGTCCAACAGGGACACTCCTACAATGAGCAGTTCTTC. Its protein is CASSVQQGHSYNEQFF.

The J gene is TRBJ1-1, the V gene TRBV27, with D tentatively TRBD1 (6 bases). Looked up from germline, CDR1 is MNHEY and CDR2 is SMNVEV (reference sequence). Trimming shortened V by 7 bases and J by 3 bases, and 21 bases separated the two germline ends. This CDR3 comprises 16 residues. The CDR3 sequence: CASITLQGGGDTEAFF. CDR3 in DNA: TGTGCCAGCATCACCTTACAGGGTGGCGGAGACACTGAAGCTTTCTTT.

The chain has TRBV2 and TRBJ2-7, with 8 bases identical to TRBD1. Losses at the gene ends were 2 bases for V and 3 bases for J; bases not matched to a gene: 3. Germline CDR1 reads SNHLY; CDR2 reads FYNNEI. This CDR3 contains 14 residues. The CDR3 DNA follows: TGTGCCAGCAGTGAACAGGGGGCGGGCTACGAGCAGTACTTC. As protein: CASSEQGAGYEQYF.

Comment on this clone: A junction end diverges from the germline sequence, so it may reflect a read error. The chain uses TRBV27 and TRBJ2-4; weak D call: TRBD1 (6 bases). Germline values: CDR1 MNHEY, CDR2 SMNVEV (reference sequence). The CDR3 has 19 residues. In nucleotides, the CDR3 is TGTGCCAGCAGGACCGATCGGGGAACACAGGGCGGCGCCAAAAACAGTCAGTACTTC. Translated: CASRTDRGTQGGAKNSQYF.

This clone was picked up a small number of times. The chain has TRBV4-1 and TRBJ1-2; D not resolved. This CDR3 is 15 amino acids long. The germline V gene has CDR1 MGHRA and CDR2 YSYEKL. V was cut by 4 bases and J by 0 bases, with 12 bases left in between. The CDR3, as DNA: TGCGCCAGCAGCCCGTCGGGAAGCTCTAACTATGGCTACACCTTC. Translation: CASSPSGSSNYGYTF.

The V call is TRBV5-4, the J call TRBJ2-1; 13 bases map to TRBD2. The CDR3 loop spans 16 amino acids. V shed 4 bases and J 7 bases; nucleotides not matched to a gene: 8. Germline CDR1 and CDR2: SGHNT and YYREEE (reference sequence). CDR3 loop: CASSPRLAGGWNEQFF. The CDR3 nucleotides are TGTGCCAGCAGCCCTAGACTAGCGGGAGGATGGAATGAGCAGTTCTTC.

This clone was observed a single time. The chain recombines TRBV5-1 with TRBJ2-2; D may be TRBD1 (5 bases). This CDR3 has 15 amino acids. The V gene's germline CDR1 is SGHRS and CDR2 YFSETQ. V was clipped by 2 bases and J by 6 bases, with 14 bases between them. This chain's CDR3 is CASSFRQIVSGELFF. The CDR3, as DNA: TGCGCCAGCAGCTTCCGACAGATAGTATCCGGGGAGCTGTTTTTT.

To note about this clone: A junction boundary mismatches the germline segment, possibly from a read error. Written as DNA, the CDR3 is TGTTCCAGCAGCTTACCAGAATCCTACGAGCAGTACTTC. The encoded protein is CSSSLPESYEQYF. The rearrangement links TRBV7-9 to TRBJ2-7; no clear D. This CDR3 contains 13 residues. Germline CDR1 and CDR2: SEHNR and FQNEAQ (reference sequence).